The 17 T cell receptor beta chains reported below all come from one sample, sequenced in a study of shared clonotypes between healthy human individuals. Generated by immunoSEQ multiplex PCR, the TCRdb table keeps only in-frame clones and is missing some. The sample holds 2 million to 2.5 million clones, approximately 93% seen once. Sample: naive CD4+ T cells from PBMCs. Subset meaning: CD45RA+ positively selected. The receptor set was obtained from a man aged 18 to 30 in good health. Some clones in this sample may be carry-over from other donors' samples.

The chain couples TRBV27 to TRBJ2-7, with TRBD2 matching over 7 bases. This CDR3 comprises 15 residues. The junction had 8 bases not matched to a gene; V was cut back by 3 bases and J by 3 bases. Germline CDR1 and CDR2: MNHEY and SMNVEV (reference sequence). DNA for the CDR3: TGTGCCAGCAGTTTGAGTGGGAGGGCATTCTACGAGCAGTACTTC. This encodes CASSLSGRAFYEQYF.

This sequence joins TRBV7-3 and TRBJ2-2; 10 nucleotides line up with TRBD2. This CDR3 has 16 residues. CDR1 and CDR2 from the germline V gene are SGHTA and FQGTGA. J gave up 6 bases and V 5 bases, and 9 bases lay outside the gene matches. The CDR3 region is CASSPGRLAGAGELFF. CDR3 coding DNA: TGTGCCAGCAGCCCAGGACGACTAGCGGGTGCCGGGGAGCTGTTTTTT. Together with reference TRBV7-3 and TRBJ2-2, the CDR3 gives the full variable domain: GAGVSQTPSNKVTEKGKYVELRCDPISGHTALYWYRQSLGQGPEFLIYFQGTGAADDSGLPNDRFFAVRPEGSVSTLKIQRTERGDSAVYLCASSPGRLAGAGELFFGEGSRLTVL.

The gene calls are TRBV9 and TRBJ1-3, with D unresolved. CDR3 length equals 18 residues. CDR1 and CDR2 (germline): SGDLS, YYNGEE. Trimming cost V 0 bases and J 2 bases, with 18 bases left between them. For the CDR3, the DNA is TGTGCCAGCAGCGTAGGCGGGGTTCTGGGCCCTACTGGAAACACCATATATTTT. Amino acids: CASSVGGVLGPTGNTIYF.

This chain connects TRBV7-8 to TRBJ2-5, with D perhaps being TRBD1 or TRBD2 (7 bases each). The CDR3 runs 15 residues. CDR1 SGHVS and CDR2 FQNEAQ come from the germline V gene. V gave up 5 bases and J gave up 4 bases, with 17 bases separating them. CDR3: CASSRQGGVLETQYF. CDR3 DNA sequence: TGTGCCAGCAGCCGACAGGGAGGGGTCTTAGAGACCCAGTACTTC. The full variable domain, its missing parts supplied by reference TRBV7-8 and TRBJ2-5, is GAGVSQSPRYKVAKRGQDVALRCDPISGHVSLFWYQQALGQGPEFLTYFQNEAQLDKSGLPSDRFFAERPEGSVSTLKIQRTQQEDSAVYLCASSRQGGVLETQYFGPGTRLLVL.

The chain joins TRBV5-1 to TRBJ2-1; TRBD2 matches 12 bases. The CDR3 has 18 amino acids. Germline loops: CDR1 SGHRS, CDR2 YFSETQ. The junction had 7 bases not matched to a gene; V was cut back by 0 bases and J by 3 bases. The CDR3 sequence is CASSLGGLAGPYYNEQFF. CDR3 bases: TGCGCCAGCAGCTTGGGGGGACTAGCGGGTCCATACTACAATGAGCAGTTCTTC.

J is TRBJ1-5 and V is TRBV2; possible D gene TRBD1, 6 bases. The length of the CDR3 is 13 residues. V was shortened by 10 bases and J by 5 bases, with 15 bases between the two germline ends. CDR1 SNHLY and CDR2 FYNNEI come from the germline V gene. CDR3 sequence reads: CATQVHRDQPQHF. The CDR3 bases are TGTGCCACCCAAGTCCACAGGGATCAGCCCCAGCATTTT.

The chain is built from TRBV7-3 and TRBJ2-5; 8 positions match TRBD2. Germline CDR1 reads SGHTA; CDR2 reads FQGTGA. The CDR3 totals 20 residues. V was pared by 2 bases and J by 4 bases, with 21 bases of the junction left unmatched. The CDR3 loop reads CASSLGSGDILRIGGETQYF. The CDR3 DNA reads as TGTGCCAGCAGCTTAGGTAGCGGGGATATCCTCCGCATAGGGGGAGAGACCCAGTACTTC.

The rearrangement uses TRBV28 and TRBJ2-5; D may be TRBD1 (6 bases). The CDR3 covers 14 residues. The germline V gene encodes CDR1 MDHEN and CDR2 SYDVKM. V lost 5 bases to trimming and J lost 5 bases, with 15 bases between them. The CDR3 is CASSPAYRVETQYF. CDR3 nucleotide sequence: TGTGCCAGCAGTCCGGCCTACAGGGTTGAGACCCAGTACTTC.

The chain is built from TRBV11-3 and TRBJ2-3, with unresolved D. Germline-derived CDR1 and CDR2 are SGHNT and YENEEA. With 1 base removed from V and 2 bases from J, the gap between germline ends came to 7 bases. The CDR3 totals 14 residues. The CDR3 DNA sequence: TGTGCCAGCAGCTTAGCGGCAGCCACAGATACGCAGTATTTT. This codes for CASSLAAATDTQYF.

This chain uses TRBV28 with TRBJ2-7; possible D gene TRBD1, 5 bases. Looked up from germline, CDR1 is MDHEN and CDR2 is SYDVKM. The CDR3 covers 12 residues. V was trimmed by 1 base and J by 12 bases, leaving 13 bases between them. The CDR3 nucleotides read TGTGCCAGCAGTTTATATCGCAGGGTGGGGTACTTC. This codes for CASSLYRRVGYF. Based on the CDR3 plus reference TRBV28 and TRBJ2-7, the full variable domain is DVKVTQSSRYLVKRTGEKVFLECVQDMDHENMFWYRQDPGLGLRLIYFSYDVKMKEKGDIPEGYSVSREKKERFSLILESASTNQTSMYLCASSLYRRVGYFGPGTRLTVT.

The CDR3 loop is CASSERNGNTIYF. The CDR3 DNA follows: TGTGCCAGCAGTGAAAGGAACGGAAACACCATATATTTT. This chain connects TRBV2 to TRBJ1-3; D is ambiguous. V gave up 2 bases and J gave up 4 bases, with 6 bases separating them. In germline, CDR1 is SNHLY, CDR2 FYNNEI. The CDR3 loop spans 13 amino acids.

The chain links TRBV21-1 to TRBJ1-1; TRBD1, as called in the table, went unchecked against the DNA. TRBV21-1 is designated a pseudogene. CDR3 length: 15 residues. CDR3: CASRCPGTGNTEAFF. CDR3 in DNA: TGTGCCAGCAGATGTCCCGGGACAGGGAACACTGAAGCTTTCTTT.

CDR3 in amino acids: CASSRGPQGAFF. In DNA, the CDR3 is TGTGCCAGCAGCCGGGGCCCTCAGGGGGCTTTCTTT. V and J are TRBV2 and TRBJ1-1; maybe TRBD1 (6 bases). Germline V gene sequence: CDR1 SNHLY, CDR2 FYNNEI. The CDR3 loop spans 12 amino acids. Trimming cost V 6 bases and J 11 bases, with 16 bases left between them.

The chain employs TRBV27 and TRBJ1-4; D unclear. V gave up 2 bases and J gave up 10 bases, with 11 bases separating them. CDR3 length: 13 residues. The germline V gene has CDR1 MNHEY and CDR2 SMNVEV (reference sequence). The DNA of the CDR3 is TGTGCCAGCAGTTTAAATGGTCAGGTAAAACTGTTTTTT. Its translation: CASSLNGQVKLFF.

Written as DNA, the CDR3 is TGTGCCAGCAGTCTTCCCGGACAAGGCTACACCTTC. Translated: CASSLPGQGYTF. This sequence joins TRBV28 and TRBJ1-2; D is perhaps TRBD1 (5 bases). Germline CDR1 is MDHEN and CDR2 is SYDVKM. V lost 5 bases, J lost 8 bases, and 12 bases lay in between. The CDR3 consists of 12 residues.

The chain recombines TRBV5-5 with TRBJ1-5; no firm D call. V shed 3 bases and J shed 0 bases, with 4 bases lying between them. This CDR3 has 13 amino acids. Germline V CDR1 and CDR2: SGHKS, YYEKEE (reference sequence). The CDR3 is CASSSDSNQPQHF. CDR3 sequence (DNA): TGTGCCAGCAGCTCGGATAGCAATCAGCCCCAGCATTTT. The full variable domain, completed using reference TRBV5-5 and TRBJ1-5, is DAGVTQSPTHLIKTRGQQVTLRCSPISGHKSVSWYQQVLGQGPQFIFQYYEKEERGRGNFPDRFSARQFPNYSSELNVNALLLGDSALYLCASSSDSNQPQHFGDGTRLSIL.

The sample holds a few counts of this clone. This sequence joins TRBV6-7 and TRBJ2-2; 10 bases line up with TRBD1. TRBV6-7 is noted as an ORF with a role that remains uncertain. V trimming: 2 bases; J trimming: 3 bases; junction bases outside the gene matches: 15. The CDR3 length is 20 residues. CDR3 sequence: CASSYTPGRDRGPDTGELFF. DNA for the CDR3: TGTGCCAGCAGTTACACCCCCGGTCGTGACAGGGGGCCAGACACCGGGGAGCTGTTTTTT.